What follows is one T cell receptor beta chain and its context. As yet, its antigen is unknown. The CDR3 extends over 12 amino acids. V was shortened by 5 bases and J by 6 bases, with 11 bases between the two germline ends. The V gene's germline CDR1 is MGHDK and CDR2 SYGVNS. Generated by immunoSEQ multiplex PCR, the TCRdb table keeps only in-frame clones and is missing some. This repertoire shows a few hundred thousand clones, over 75% found once; its top ten account for about 11%. This sample was taken from a study of cytomegalovirus exposure and HLA in healthy donors. In the study overall: The approximately 120 validation repertoires were produced on the same platform as the 650 or so repertoires of the first cohort. This was reported in a later analysis.

Study results and caveats: While the bulk of TCR sequences proved rare, some public TCRs turned up in many donors. Among TCR beta chains, those listed as cytomegalovirus-associated numbered around 180.

The donors were members of the validation cohort, which comprised 120 subjects and was separate from the first cohort of 670 or so subjects. Sequenced sample: PBMCs. This receptor was taken from a man younger than 30 in good health and CMV-seropositive. The rearrangement joins TRBV25-1 to TRBJ2-7; D remains unclear. CDR3 region: CASSLSFGEQYF. The CDR3 DNA reads TGTGCCAGCAGTTTGAGCTTCGGCGAGCAGTACTTC.